The 9 T cell receptor beta chains listed next were all sequenced from one sample in a study of cytomegalovirus exposure and HLA in healthy donors. Use of 60 Vbeta and 13 Jbeta primers characterized the PCR. TCRdb keeps only in-frame clones here, not all; method: immunoSEQ multiplex PCR. Of 150,000 or so clones detected, approximately 86% appear once; the ten largest clones hold more than 6.5%. The material sequenced was PBMCs. The receptors were gathered from a woman between 50 and 59 years old in good health and CMV-seropositive.

A word on this clone: At the DNA level, this CDR3 is encoded by other sequences in the same sample as well. The chain employs TRBV19 and TRBJ1-2; D remains unclear. The germline V gene has CDR1 LNHDA and CDR2 SQIVND (reference sequence). This CDR3 contains 12 residues. The V and J ends lost 2 bases and 5 bases respectively, with 6 bases between them. In nucleotides, the CDR3 is TGTGCCAGTAGTATATCGGTTTATGGCTACACCTTC. Protein product: CASSISVYGYTF.

The J gene is TRBJ1-6, the V gene TRBV19; TRBD1 matches 9 bases. The V gene end was trimmed by 5 bases and the J gene end by 6 bases; junction bases not matched to a gene: 2. CDR1 LNHDA and CDR2 SQIVND come from the germline V gene (reference sequence). The CDR3 is 14 residues long. The chain's CDR3 is CASSSGQGNSPLHF. The CDR3 DNA follows: TGTGCCAGTAGTTCGGGACAGGGTAATTCACCCCTCCACTTT.

The J gene is TRBJ2-7, the V gene TRBV28; the match to TRBD1 covers 9 bases. Germline trimming cut 5 bases from V and 3 bases from J; bases unmatched to any gene: 8. CDR1 is MDHEN, CDR2 SYDVKM, per germline. The CDR3 spans 15 residues. The CDR3 DNA reads TGTGCCAGCAGTATCACCGGGACAGGGAACTACGAGCAGTACTTC. Amino acid sequence: CASSITGTGNYEQYF.

The chain carries TRBV29-1 and TRBJ2-6; the match to TRBD1 covers 8 bases. The CDR3 sequence is 16 residues long. Looked up from germline, CDR1 is SQVTM and CDR2 is ANQGSEA. V lost 3 bases to trimming and J lost 4 bases; unmatched junction nucleotides: 8. CDR3 protein: CSVEDRDLRGANVLTF. The CDR3 region has the DNA TGCAGCGTTGAGGACAGGGACCTGAGGGGGGCCAACGTCCTGACTTTC.

The chain has TRBV5-5 and TRBJ2-7, with 8 positions matching TRBD1. After removal of 3 bases from V and 3 bases from J, the junction contained 5 bases not matched to a gene. The CDR3 totals 14 residues. Germline CDR1 SGHKS, CDR2 YYEKEE (reference sequence). CDR3 bases: TGTGCCAGCAGCTCCGGGACAGGTGGCTACGAGCAGTACTTC. It codes for CASSSGTGGYEQYF.

The J gene is TRBJ1-1, the V gene TRBV5-6, with D perhaps matching TRBD1 (6 bases). V was clipped by 4 bases and J by 7 bases, with 11 bases between them. The germline CDR1 and CDR2 sequences are SGHDT and YYEEEE. CDR3 size: 12 residues. The CDR3 loop reads CASSRGGFEAFF. The CDR3 nucleotides read TGTGCCAGCAGCCGAGGGGGTTTTGAAGCTTTCTTT.

The chain joins TRBV4-1 to TRBJ2-3, with D possibly being TRBD1 (5 bases). Germline V gives CDR1 MGHRA, CDR2 YSYEKL. This CDR3 has 15 residues. Trimming pared 0 bases from V and 4 bases from J, leaving 11 bases between. CDR3 loop: CASSQDRVSADTQYF. The DNA of the CDR3 is TGCGCCAGCAGCCAAGACAGGGTAAGCGCAGATACGCAGTATTTT.

DNA for the CDR3: TGTGCCTGGAGTGTACGGGGGGCTGGGATCGAAGCTAATGAAAAACTGTTTTTT. Protein: CAWSVRGAGIEANEKLFF. This chain connects TRBV30 to TRBJ1-4, with TRBD1 as a possible D gene (6 bases). Trimming stripped 0 bases from V and 3 bases from J, with 20 bases between. Germline-derived CDR1 and CDR2 are GTSNPN and SVGIG (reference sequence). The CDR3 runs to 18 residues.

J is TRBJ2-6 and V is TRBV13, with 9 bases aligning to TRBD1. V lost 5 bases to trimming and J lost 3 bases; unmatched junction nucleotides: 2. CDR1 is PRHDT and CDR2 is FYEKMQ in the germline V gene (reference sequence). The CDR3 contains 15 residues. The CDR3 DNA sequence: TGTGCCAGCAGCCCGGACAGGGGTGGGGCCAACGTCCTGACTTTC. Protein product: CASSPDRGGANVLTF. Looking up the rest from reference TRBV13 and TRBJ2-6 gives the full variable domain: AAGVIQSPRHLIKEKRETATLKCYPIPRHDTVYWYQQGPGQDPQFLISFYEKMQSDKGSIPDRFSAQQFSDYHSELNMSSLELGDSALYFCASSPDRGGANVLTFGAGSRLTVL.